A single sample is the source of the 30 T cell receptor beta chains below, sequenced in a study of blood T cells in healthy people across ages. A J-beta primer mix and a sample-barcoded 5' primer were used in a second PCR of about 7 to 12 cycles. In TCRdb, the 5' RACE reads were re-called with MiXCR into one record per CDR3 protein. This sample carries almost 800,000 distinct CDR3 sequences, 58% of them seen once, and the ten largest clones take about 20%. The source material was blood. The receptors were gathered from a man aged 25 to 40 in good health.

V and J are TRBV12-3 or TRBV12-4 and TRBJ2-7, with D maybe TRBD1 (6 bases). The CDR3 is made up of 14 amino acids. The germline V and J ends were trimmed by 3 bases and 2 bases, with 11 bases remaining between them. The CDR3 loop reads CASSFTDRPYEQYF. DNA for the CDR3: TGTGCCAGCAGTTTTACAGACAGGCCCTACGAGCAGTACTTC.

This chain links TRBV2 with TRBJ2-5, with 7 bases identical to TRBD1. The CDR3 spans 12 residues. V lost 11 bases to trimming and J lost 1 base; unmatched junction nucleotides: 4. In germline, CDR1 is SNHLY, CDR2 FYNNEI. CDR3 sequence: CALGQTQETQYF. CDR3 coding DNA: TGTGCCCTGGGACAGACCCAAGAGACCCAGTACTTC.

The V and J genes are TRBV18 and TRBJ2-1, with a tentative D call TRBD1 (6 bases). The ends were cut back, 8 bases at V and 1 base at J, with 12 bases in the middle. The length of the CDR3 is 14 residues. Germline CDR1 is KGHSH and CDR2 is LQKENI. The CDR3 region is CASNRDTSYNEQFF. CDR3 in DNA: TGTGCCAGCAACCGGGACACTTCCTACAATGAGCAGTTCTTC.

This chain uses TRBV12-3 or TRBV12-4 with TRBJ1-1; D possibly corresponds to TRBD1 (5 bases). Trimming took off 3 bases at V and 2 bases at J, with 19 bases between the two ends. This CDR3 has 17 residues. This CDR3 is CASSFPPGLGDNTEAFF. The CDR3 nucleotides are TGTGCCAGCAGTTTCCCTCCGGGACTTGGGGATAACACTGAAGCTTTCTTT.

This rearrangement joins TRBV29-1 to TRBJ1-2; TRBD1 aligns across 8 bases. Germline V gives CDR1 SQVTM, CDR2 ANQGSEA. The CDR3 runs to 12 residues. In nucleotides, the CDR3 is TGCATAGCCAGGGGGCAAGACTATGGCTACACCTTC. Encoded protein: CIARGQDYGYTF.

The V gene is TRBV5-1, the J gene TRBJ1-6; no clear D gene. Germline V lookup: CDR1 SGHRS, CDR2 YFSETQ. The CDR3 sequence is 15 residues long. V lost 0 bases and J 9 bases, leaving 13 bases between the germline ends. CDR3 sequence: CASSLAGSSGSPLHF. DNA for the CDR3: TGCGCCAGCAGCTTGGCGGGGTCCTCCGGTTCACCCCTCCACTTT.

This clonotype was counted only a few times. The V gene is TRBV7-2, the J gene TRBJ2-3; the match to TRBD2 covers 9 bases. This CDR3 has 15 amino acids. Germline lookup yields CDR1 SGHTA and CDR2 FQGNSA. V shed 6 bases and J 6 bases; nucleotides not matched to a gene: 10. CDR3 in amino acids: CASSRRGLAGDTQYF. As DNA, the CDR3 is TGTGCCAGCAGTCGGCGGGGGCTAGCGGGGGATACGCAGTATTTT.

The V and J genes are TRBV18 and TRBJ2-3; weak D call: TRBD2 (5 bases). Trimming took off 3 bases at V and 6 bases at J, with 13 bases between the two ends. The CDR3 contains 14 residues. From germline, CDR1 is KGHSH and CDR2 LQKENI. For the CDR3, the DNA is TGTGCCAGCTCACCTCGGACTCGAGGGGATACGCAGTATTTT. Translated, it gives CASSPRTRGDTQYF.

This clonotype occurred once. V usage is TRBV24-1 and J usage is TRBJ1-2, with D unresolved. The CDR3 totals 11 residues. Germline CDR1 reads KGHDR; CDR2 reads SFDVKD. V was pared by 9 bases and J by 8 bases, with 12 bases between. CDR3 sequence: CATGSMGGYTF. CDR3 DNA: TGTGCCACCGGATCCATGGGAGGCTACACCTTC.

The chain links TRBV11-2 to TRBJ2-7; perhaps TRBD2 as D (5 bases). This CDR3 has 15 residues. Trimming took 0 bases from V and 5 from J, leaving 14 bases between them. CDR1 is SGHAT and CDR2 is FQNNGV in the germline V gene. The CDR3, as DNA: TGTGCCAGCAGCTTAGATCAATATCTGAGGGACGAGCAGTACTTC. Its protein product is CASSLDQYLRDEQYF.

This clonotype turned up a few times. The chain couples TRBV25-1 to TRBJ2-3, with 9 bases aligning to TRBD2. CDR1 MGHDK and CDR2 SYGVNS come from the germline V gene. The length of the CDR3 is 14 residues. The ends lost 9 bases at V and 7 bases at J; junction bases unmatched: 11. The CDR3 coding sequence is TGTGCCAGTTTGGGGAGCGGGGGGCATTATACGCAGTATTTT. This encodes CASLGSGGHYTQYF.

The V call is TRBV2, the J call TRBJ2-7; no definite D call. The V gene lost 1 base and the J gene lost 5 bases, with 3 bases spanning the gap. This CDR3 spans 11 amino acids. Germline values: CDR1 SNHLY, CDR2 FYNNEI. As DNA, the CDR3 is TGTGCCAGCAGTGAAGTCCACGAGCAGTACTTC. This sequence encodes CASSEVHEQYF.

This clonotype was counted only a few times. The chain couples TRBV28 to TRBJ2-7, with a possible D match to TRBD2 (6 bases). CDR1 and CDR2 (germline): MDHEN, SYDVKM. The CDR3 loop spans 13 amino acids. With 4 bases removed from V and 3 bases from J, the gap between germline ends came to 10 bases. The CDR3 coding sequence is TGTGCCAGCAGTTGGCAGGGAGGCTACGAGCAGTACTTC. Translated: CASSWQGGYEQYF.

This clonotype was counted between two and nine times. The J gene is TRBJ2-7, the V gene TRBV20-1, with D tentatively TRBD1 (6 bases). The V and J ends lost 5 bases and 10 bases respectively, with 15 bases between them. Germline assignment: CDR1 DFQATT and CDR2 SNEGSKA (reference sequence). CDR3 length: 11 residues. The CDR3 loop reads CSAHREYPQYF. The CDR3 region has the DNA TGCAGTGCTCACAGGGAATACCCCCAGTACTTC.

The chain couples TRBV20-1 to TRBJ1-1; a possible D gene is TRBD1 (5 bases). The V end was cut by 5 bases, the J end by 0 bases, with 13 bases between. CDR1 and CDR2 from the germline V gene are DFQATT and SNEGSKA (reference sequence). CDR3 length: 14 amino acids. The CDR3 loop reads CSAAKGLVNTEAFF. CDR3 in DNA: TGCAGTGCTGCAAAGGGACTAGTGAACACTGAAGCTTTCTTT.

The J gene is TRBJ2-1, the V gene TRBV20-1, with TRBD1 matching 8 bases. The J segment lost 10 bases and the V segment lost 5 bases, leaving 10 bases of the junction unmatched. CDR3 length: 13 amino acids. Per the germline V gene, CDR1 is DFQATT and CDR2 is SNEGSKA (reference sequence). This CDR3 is CSADQGANYEQFF. CDR3 nucleotides: TGCAGTGCTGACCAGGGGGCCAACTACGAGCAGTTCTTC.

V usage is TRBV29-1 and J usage is TRBJ1-2; unclear D gene. This CDR3 is 12 amino acids long. V dropped 2 bases and J dropped 6 bases, with 10 bases sitting between them. Germline CDR1 SQVTM, CDR2 ANQGSEA. The CDR3 region has the DNA TGCAGCGTTGAACATCGGGTGGATGGCTACACCTTC. Translation gives CSVEHRVDGYTF.

The chain couples TRBV7-2 to TRBJ2-5; 7 bases match TRBD2. The CDR3 totals 14 residues. J gave up 3 bases and V 5 bases, and 6 bases lay outside the gene matches. Germline assignment: CDR1 SGHTA and CDR2 FQGNSA. CDR3 nucleotides: TGTGCCAGCAGCCGTCAGGGAGGGGAAGAGACCCAGTACTTC. Translation: CASSRQGGEETQYF.

This clonotype was observed a handful of times. The rearrangement uses TRBV10-1 and TRBJ2-4, with TRBD1 matching 7 bases. This CDR3 spans 16 amino acids. CDR1 and CDR2 from the germline V gene are WNHNN and SYGVQD (reference sequence). V shed 5 bases and J 9 bases; nucleotides not matched to a gene: 16. The DNA of the CDR3 is TGCGCCAGCAGTCCTCCTCGCCCGGGACAGATGGGCATTCAGTACTTC. Encoded protein: CASSPPRPGQMGIQYF.

V usage is TRBV11-2 and J usage is TRBJ2-7; D remains unclear. CDR3 length: 11 amino acids. With 4 bases removed from V and 7 bases from J, the gap between germline ends came to 8 bases. The germline gives CDR1 SGHAT, CDR2 FQNNGV. CDR3 coding DNA: TGTGCCAGCAGCTCCCCTGAGGAGCAGTACTTC. It yields the protein CASSSPEEQYF.

J is TRBJ2-3 and V is TRBV25-1; 9 bases align to TRBD2. CDR3 size: 16 residues. Germline V lookup: CDR1 MGHDK, CDR2 SYGVNS. V lost 1 base to trimming and J lost 6 bases; unmatched junction nucleotides: 8. CDR3 nucleotides: TGTGCCAGCAGTGAATCAAGCGGGAGGTTCAAGGATACGCAGTATTTT. Translated: CASSESSGRFKDTQYF. The full variable domain, its missing parts supplied by reference TRBV25-1 and TRBJ2-3, is EADIYQTPRYLVIGTGKKITLECSQTMGHDKMYWYQQDPGMELHLIHYSYGVNSTEKGDLSSESTVSRIRTEHFPLTLESARPSHTSQYLCASSESSGRFKDTQYFGPGTRLTVL.

This clonotype has only a few counts. The chain links TRBV10-3 to TRBJ2-1, with a weak D call TRBD1 (5 bases). Germline assignment: CDR1 ENHRY and CDR2 SYGVKD. Trimming took off 0 bases at V and 6 bases at J, with 9 bases between the two ends. The CDR3 runs to 14 residues. DNA for the CDR3: TGTGCCATCAGTGAGTCAGGGGCTTTCAATGAGCAGTTCTTC. Its translation is CAISESGAFNEQFF.

This clonotype appeared a few times. This chain connects TRBV6-6 to TRBJ1-1; D not resolved. Germline V gene sequence: CDR1 MNHNY, CDR2 SVGAGI (reference sequence). This CDR3 region has 10 residues. V shed 0 bases and J shed 11 bases, with 4 bases lying between them. CDR3 coding DNA: TGTGCCAGCAGTTACTCTCGGGCTTTCTTT. Protein sequence: CASSYSRAFF.

The rearrangement uses TRBV15 and TRBJ2-1, with D perhaps matching TRBD2 (5 bases). Trimming removed 1 base from V and 3 bases from J, with 16 bases in between. Per the germline V gene, CDR1 is LNHNV and CDR2 is YYDKDF (reference sequence). CDR3 length: 17 amino acids. The CDR3 reads CATSRALVTGDYNEQFF. CDR3 in DNA: TGTGCCACCAGCAGAGCCTTAGTGACCGGGGACTACAATGAGCAGTTCTTC.

The V gene is TRBV18, the J gene TRBJ1-1; no clear D. The CDR3 sequence is 13 residues long. Germline CDR1 reads KGHSH; CDR2 reads LQKENI. Trimming took 3 bases from V and 9 from J, leaving 14 bases between them. The CDR3 region has the DNA TGTGCCAGCTCACCTGGTAGGGCGGAGAAAGCTTTCTTT. This gives the protein CASSPGRAEKAFF.

The chain employs TRBV10-3 and TRBJ1-4; perhaps TRBD1 as D (6 bases). This CDR3 region has 15 residues. Trimming took 1 base from V and 7 from J, leaving 13 bases between them. Germline CDR1 and CDR2: ENHRY and SYGVKD. CDR3 coding DNA: TGTGCCATCAGTGAGTGGCGGGGGGCAGGTGAAAAACTGTTTTTT. Protein: CAISEWRGAGEKLFF.

The gene calls are TRBV28 and TRBJ2-6; 9 nucleotides agree with TRBD2. The junction had 5 bases not matched to a gene; V was cut back by 6 bases and J by 2 bases. Germline CDR1 and CDR2: MDHEN and SYDVKM. The CDR3 covers 16 residues. The DNA of the CDR3 is TGTGCCAGCAGGAGTAGCGGGAGTACTGGGGCCAACGTCCTGACTTTC. It yields the protein CASRSSGSTGANVLTF.

The J gene is TRBJ2-1, the V gene TRBV20-1; 10 bases are a match to TRBD2. J lost 2 bases, V lost 6 bases, and 4 bases had no gene match. Germline-derived CDR1 and CDR2 are DFQATT and SNEGSKA (reference sequence). The CDR3 spans 14 residues. The CDR3 coding sequence is TGCAGTGCCCAGCGGGAGGGCCCCTACAATGAGCAGTTCTTC. This encodes CSAQREGPYNEQFF.

The sample holds one count of this clonotype. The CDR3 DNA is TGTGCCAGCAGCTTAGATCCTAGGAATGAGCAGTTCTTC. Its translation is CASSLDPRNEQFF. The chain recombines TRBV7-9 with TRBJ2-1; D ambiguous. V was pared by 1 base and J by 7 bases, with 8 bases between. This CDR3 has 13 amino acids. CDR1 is SEHNR, CDR2 FQNEAQ, per germline (reference sequence).

The chain recombines TRBV6-2 or TRBV6-3 with TRBJ1-4; D gene uncertain. Trimming removed 8 bases at V and 4 bases at J, with 11 bases between. Germline loops: CDR1 MNHEY, CDR2 SVGEGT. This CDR3 has 13 residues. The CDR3 nucleotides read TGTGCCAGCCGACTGGTTTATAATGAAAAACTGTTTTTT. Its translation: CASRLVYNEKLFF.